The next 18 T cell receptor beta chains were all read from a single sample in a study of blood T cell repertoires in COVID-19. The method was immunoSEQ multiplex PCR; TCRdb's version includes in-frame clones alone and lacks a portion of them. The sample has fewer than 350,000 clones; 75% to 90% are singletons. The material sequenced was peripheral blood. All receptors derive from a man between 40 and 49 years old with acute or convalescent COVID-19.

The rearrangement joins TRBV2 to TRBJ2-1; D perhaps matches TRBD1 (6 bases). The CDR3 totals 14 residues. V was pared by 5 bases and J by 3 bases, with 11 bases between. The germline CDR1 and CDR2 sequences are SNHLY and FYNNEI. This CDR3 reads CASSPGHIYNEQFF. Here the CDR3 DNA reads TGTGCCAGCAGTCCGGGACACATCTACAATGAGCAGTTCTTC.

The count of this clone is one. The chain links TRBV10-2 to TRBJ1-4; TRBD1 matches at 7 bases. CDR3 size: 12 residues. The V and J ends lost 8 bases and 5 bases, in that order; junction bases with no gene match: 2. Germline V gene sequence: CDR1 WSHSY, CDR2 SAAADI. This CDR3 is CASSQGNEKLFF. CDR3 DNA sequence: TGCGCCAGCTCACAGGGGAATGAAAAACTGTTTTTT.

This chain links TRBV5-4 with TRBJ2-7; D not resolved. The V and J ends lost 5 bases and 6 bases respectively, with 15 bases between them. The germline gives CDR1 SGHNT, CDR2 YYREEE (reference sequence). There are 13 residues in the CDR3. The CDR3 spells CASRVAQNGEQYF. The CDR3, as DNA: TGTGCCAGCAGAGTGGCACAGAATGGCGAGCAGTACTTC. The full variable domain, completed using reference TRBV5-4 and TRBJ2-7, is ETGVTQSPTHLIKTRGQQVTLRCSSQSGHNTVSWYQQALGQGPQFIFQYYREEENGRGNFPPRFSGLQFPNYSSELNVNALELDDSALYLCASRVAQNGEQYFGPGTRLTVT.

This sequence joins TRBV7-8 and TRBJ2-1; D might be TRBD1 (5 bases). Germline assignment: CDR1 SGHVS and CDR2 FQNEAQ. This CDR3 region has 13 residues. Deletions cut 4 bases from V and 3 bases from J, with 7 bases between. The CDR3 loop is CASSSGHYNEQFF. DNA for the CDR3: TGTGCCAGCAGCTCCGGACACTACAATGAGCAGTTCTTC.

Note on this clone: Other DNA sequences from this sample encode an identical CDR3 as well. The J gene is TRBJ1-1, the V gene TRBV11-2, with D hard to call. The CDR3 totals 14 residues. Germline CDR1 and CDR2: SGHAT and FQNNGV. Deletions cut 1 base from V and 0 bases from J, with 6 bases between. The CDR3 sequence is CASSLGAMNTEAFF. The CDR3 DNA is TGTGCCAGCAGCTTAGGGGCTATGAACACTGAAGCTTTCTTT.

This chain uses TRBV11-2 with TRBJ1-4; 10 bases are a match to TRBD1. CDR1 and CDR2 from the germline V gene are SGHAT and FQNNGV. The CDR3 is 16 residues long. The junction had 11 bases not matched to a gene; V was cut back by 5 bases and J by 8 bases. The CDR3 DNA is TGTGCCAGCAGCCAACCCAGGGGGGACAGGGGCGAAAAACTGTTTTTT. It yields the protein CASSQPRGDRGEKLFF.

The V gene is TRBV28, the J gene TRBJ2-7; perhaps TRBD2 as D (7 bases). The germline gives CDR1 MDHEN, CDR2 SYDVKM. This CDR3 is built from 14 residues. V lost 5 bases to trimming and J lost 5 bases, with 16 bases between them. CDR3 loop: CASSDGGLTDEQYF. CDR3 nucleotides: TGTGCCAGCAGTGACGGGGGGCTGACCGACGAGCAGTACTTC.

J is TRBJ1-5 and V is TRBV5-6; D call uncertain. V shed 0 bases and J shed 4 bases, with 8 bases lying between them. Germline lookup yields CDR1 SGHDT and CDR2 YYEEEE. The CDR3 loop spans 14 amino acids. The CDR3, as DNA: TGTGCCAGCAGCTTGGGGGCCCTAAATCAGCCCCAGCATTTT. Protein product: CASSLGALNQPQHF. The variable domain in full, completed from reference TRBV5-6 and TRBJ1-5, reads DAGVTQSPTHLIKTRGQQVTLRCSPKSGHDTVSWYQQALGQGPQFIFQYYEEEERQRGNFPDRFSGHQFPNYSSELNVNALLLGDSALYLCASSLGALNQPQHFGDGTRLSIL.

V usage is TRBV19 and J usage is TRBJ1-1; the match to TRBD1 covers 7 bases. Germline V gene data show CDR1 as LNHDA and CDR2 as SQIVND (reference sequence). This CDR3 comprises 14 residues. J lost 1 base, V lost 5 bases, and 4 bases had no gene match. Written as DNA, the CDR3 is TGTGCCAGTAGTCTACGACAGGGGAACACTGAAGCTTTCTTT. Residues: CASSLRQGNTEAFF.

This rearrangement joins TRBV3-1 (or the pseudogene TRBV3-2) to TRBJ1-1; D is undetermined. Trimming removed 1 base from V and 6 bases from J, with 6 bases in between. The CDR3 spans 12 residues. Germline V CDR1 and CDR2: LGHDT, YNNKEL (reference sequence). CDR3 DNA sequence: TGTGCCAGCAGCCAAGGTAATTCTGAAGCTTTCTTT. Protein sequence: CASSQGNSEAFF.

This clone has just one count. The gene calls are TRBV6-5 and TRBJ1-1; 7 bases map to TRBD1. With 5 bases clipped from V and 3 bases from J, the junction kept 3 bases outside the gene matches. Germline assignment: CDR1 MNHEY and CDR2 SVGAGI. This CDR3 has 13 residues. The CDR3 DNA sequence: TGTGCCAGCAGTCTCGGGACAGACACTGAAGCTTTCTTT. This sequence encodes CASSLGTDTEAFF.

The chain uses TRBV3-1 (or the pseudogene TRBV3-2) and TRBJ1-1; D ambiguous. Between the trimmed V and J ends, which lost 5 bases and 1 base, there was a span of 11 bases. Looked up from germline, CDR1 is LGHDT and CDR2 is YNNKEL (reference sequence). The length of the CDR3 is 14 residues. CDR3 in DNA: TGTGCCAGCAGCGCAGCGGTTTCGAACACTGAAGCTTTCTTT. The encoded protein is CASSAAVSNTEAFF.

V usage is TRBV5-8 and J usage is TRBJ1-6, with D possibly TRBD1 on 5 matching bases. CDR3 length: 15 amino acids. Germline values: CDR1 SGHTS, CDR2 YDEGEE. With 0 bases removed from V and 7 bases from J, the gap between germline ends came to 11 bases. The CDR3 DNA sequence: TGTGCCAGCAGCTTGGAGCAGGGTCGAAATTCACCCCTCCACTTT. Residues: CASSLEQGRNSPLHF.

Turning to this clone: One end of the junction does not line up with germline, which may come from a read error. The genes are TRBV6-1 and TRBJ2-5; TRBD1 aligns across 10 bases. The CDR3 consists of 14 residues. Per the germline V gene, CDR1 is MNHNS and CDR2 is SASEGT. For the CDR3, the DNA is TGTGCCAGCGGTGAAACGGGACAGGGGAAGACCCAGTACTTC. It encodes CASGETGQGKTQYF.

The CDR3 reads CAWKAGWNEAFF. The CDR3 DNA is TGTGCCTGGAAGGCAGGGTGGAATGAAGCTTTCTTT. The rearrangement joins TRBV30 to TRBJ1-1; D might be TRBD1 (5 bases). Germline V gene sequence: CDR1 GTSNPN, CDR2 SVGIG (reference sequence). V lost 4 bases and J 7 bases, leaving 13 bases between the germline ends. CDR3 length equals 12 residues.

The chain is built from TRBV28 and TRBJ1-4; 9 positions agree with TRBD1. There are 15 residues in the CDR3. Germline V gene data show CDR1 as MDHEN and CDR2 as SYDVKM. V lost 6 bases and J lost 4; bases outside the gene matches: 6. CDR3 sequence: CASSPRGQGNEKLFF. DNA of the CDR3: TGTGCCAGCAGCCCCAGGGGACAGGGTAATGAAAAACTGTTTTTT.

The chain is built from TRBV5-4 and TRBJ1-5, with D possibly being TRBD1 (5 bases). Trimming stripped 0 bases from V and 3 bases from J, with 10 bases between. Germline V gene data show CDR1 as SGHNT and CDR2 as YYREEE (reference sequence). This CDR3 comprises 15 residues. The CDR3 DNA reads TGTGCCAGCAGCTTGGGGGGAGGGACCAATCAGCCCCAGCATTTT. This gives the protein CASSLGGGTNQPQHF.

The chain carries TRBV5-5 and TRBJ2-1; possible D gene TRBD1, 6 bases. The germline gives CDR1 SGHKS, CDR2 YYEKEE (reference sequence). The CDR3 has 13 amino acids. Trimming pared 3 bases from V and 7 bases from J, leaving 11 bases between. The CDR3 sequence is CASSSQGWNEQFF. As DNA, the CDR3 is TGTGCCAGCAGCTCTCAGGGGTGGAATGAGCAGTTCTTC. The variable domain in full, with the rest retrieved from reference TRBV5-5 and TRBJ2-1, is DAGVTQSPTHLIKTRGQQVTLRCSPISGHKSVSWYQQVLGQGPQFIFQYYEKEERGRGNFPDRFSARQFPNYSSELNVNALLLGDSALYLCASSSQGWNEQFFGPGTRLTVL.